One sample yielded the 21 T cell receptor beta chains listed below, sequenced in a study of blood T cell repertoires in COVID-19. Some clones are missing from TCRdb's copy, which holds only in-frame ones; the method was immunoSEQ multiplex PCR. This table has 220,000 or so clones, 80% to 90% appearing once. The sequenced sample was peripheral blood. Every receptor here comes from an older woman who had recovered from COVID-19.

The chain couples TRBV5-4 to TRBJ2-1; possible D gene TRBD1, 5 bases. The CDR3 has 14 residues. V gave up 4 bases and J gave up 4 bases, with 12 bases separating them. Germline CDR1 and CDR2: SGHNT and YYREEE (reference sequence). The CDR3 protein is CASSLEGDYNEQFF. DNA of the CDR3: TGTGCCAGCAGCCTAGAAGGGGATTACAATGAGCAGTTCTTC.

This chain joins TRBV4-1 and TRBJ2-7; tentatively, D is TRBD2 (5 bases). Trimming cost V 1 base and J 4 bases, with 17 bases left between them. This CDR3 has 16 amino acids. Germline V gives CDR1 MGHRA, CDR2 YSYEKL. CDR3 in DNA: TGCGCCAGCAGCCAAGGGTCACCGGGCAGCGGTTACGAGCAGTACTTC. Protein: CASSQGSPGSGYEQYF.

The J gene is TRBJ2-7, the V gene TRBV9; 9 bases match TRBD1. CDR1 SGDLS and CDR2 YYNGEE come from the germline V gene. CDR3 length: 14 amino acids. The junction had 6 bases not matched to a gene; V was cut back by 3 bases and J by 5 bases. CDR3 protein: CASSDRGPGDEQYF. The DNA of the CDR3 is TGTGCCAGCAGCGACAGGGGGCCAGGGGACGAGCAGTACTTC.

This CDR3 reads CASSKDPTGFNSPLHF. The CDR3 DNA reads TGTGCCAGCAGCAAAGACCCCACGGGGTTTAATTCACCCCTCCACTTT. V usage is TRBV27 and J usage is TRBJ1-6; D is undetermined. Germline V gene sequence: CDR1 MNHEY, CDR2 SMNVEV (reference sequence). V lost 6 bases, J lost 6 bases, and 18 bases lay in between. The CDR3 loop spans 16 amino acids.

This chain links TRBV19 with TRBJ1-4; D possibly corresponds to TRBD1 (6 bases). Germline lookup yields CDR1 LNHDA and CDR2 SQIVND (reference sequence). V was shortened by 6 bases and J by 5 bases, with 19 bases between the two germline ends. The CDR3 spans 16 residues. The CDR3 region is CASSTINRVMNEKLFF. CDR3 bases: TGTGCCAGTAGCACAATTAACAGGGTGATGAATGAAAAACTGTTTTTT.

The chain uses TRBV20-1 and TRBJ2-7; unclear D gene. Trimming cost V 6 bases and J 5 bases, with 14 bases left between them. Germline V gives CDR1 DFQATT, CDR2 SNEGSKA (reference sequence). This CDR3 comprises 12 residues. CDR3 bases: TGCAGTGCCAGTGCCCGCGCGGACGAGCAGTACTTC. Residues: CSASARADEQYF.

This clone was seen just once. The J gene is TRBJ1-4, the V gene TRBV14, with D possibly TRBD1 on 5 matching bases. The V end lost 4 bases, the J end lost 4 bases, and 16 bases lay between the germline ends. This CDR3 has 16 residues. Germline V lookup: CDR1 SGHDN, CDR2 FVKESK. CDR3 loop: CASSRGGAGYNEKLFF. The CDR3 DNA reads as TGTGCCAGCAGCCGGGGTGGGGCAGGATATAATGAAAAACTGTTTTTT.

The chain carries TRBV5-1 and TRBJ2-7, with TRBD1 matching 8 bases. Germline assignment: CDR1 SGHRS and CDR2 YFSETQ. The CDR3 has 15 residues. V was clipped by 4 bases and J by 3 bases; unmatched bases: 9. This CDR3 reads CASSARPGGFYEQYF. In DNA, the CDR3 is TGCGCCAGCAGCGCCCGCCCAGGGGGCTTCTACGAGCAGTACTTC.

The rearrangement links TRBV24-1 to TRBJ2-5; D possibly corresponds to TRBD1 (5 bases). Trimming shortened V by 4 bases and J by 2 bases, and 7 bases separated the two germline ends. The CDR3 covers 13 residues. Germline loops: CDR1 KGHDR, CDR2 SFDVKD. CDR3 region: CATSERQQETQYF. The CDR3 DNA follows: TGTGCCACCAGTGAACGACAGCAAGAGACCCAGTACTTC.

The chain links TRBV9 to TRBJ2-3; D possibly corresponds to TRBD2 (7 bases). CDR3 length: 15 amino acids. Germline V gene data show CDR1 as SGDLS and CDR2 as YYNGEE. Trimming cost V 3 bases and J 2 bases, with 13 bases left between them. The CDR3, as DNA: TGTGCCAGCAGCGCCCAGGCGGGGGCCACAGATACGCAGTATTTT. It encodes CASSAQAGATDTQYF.

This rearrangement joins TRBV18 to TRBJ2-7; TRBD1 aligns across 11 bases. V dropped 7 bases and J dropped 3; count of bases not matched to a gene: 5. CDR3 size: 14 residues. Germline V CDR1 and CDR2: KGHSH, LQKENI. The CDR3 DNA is TGTGCCAGCTGCTCCGGGACAGGGGGCTACGAGCAGTACTTC. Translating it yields CASCSGTGGYEQYF.

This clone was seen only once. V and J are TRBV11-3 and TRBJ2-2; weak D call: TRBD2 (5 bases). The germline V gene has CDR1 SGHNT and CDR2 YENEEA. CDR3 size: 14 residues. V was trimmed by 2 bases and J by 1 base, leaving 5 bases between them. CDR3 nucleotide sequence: TGTGCCAGCAGCTTAAGCGGGAACACCGGGGAGCTGTTTTTT. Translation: CASSLSGNTGELFF.

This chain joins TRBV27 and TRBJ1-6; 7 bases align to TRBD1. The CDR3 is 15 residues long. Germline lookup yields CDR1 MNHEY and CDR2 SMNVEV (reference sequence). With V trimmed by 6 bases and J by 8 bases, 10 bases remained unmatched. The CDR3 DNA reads TGTGCCAGCAGCCCAGTGGGGACAGAGTATTCACCCCTCCACTTT. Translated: CASSPVGTEYSPLHF.

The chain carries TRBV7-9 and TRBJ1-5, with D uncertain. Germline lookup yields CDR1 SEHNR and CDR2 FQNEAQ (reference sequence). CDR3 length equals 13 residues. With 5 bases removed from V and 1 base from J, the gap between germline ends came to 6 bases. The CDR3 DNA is TGTGCCAGCAGCCCTTCCAGCAATCAGCCCCAGCATTTT. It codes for CASSPSSNQPQHF.

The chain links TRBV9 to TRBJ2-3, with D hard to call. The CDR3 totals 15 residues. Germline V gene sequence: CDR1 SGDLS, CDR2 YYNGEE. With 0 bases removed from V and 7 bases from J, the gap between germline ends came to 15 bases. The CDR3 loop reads CASSVAQQPTNTQYF. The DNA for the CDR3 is TGTGCCAGCAGCGTAGCTCAACAGCCCACGAATACGCAGTATTTT.

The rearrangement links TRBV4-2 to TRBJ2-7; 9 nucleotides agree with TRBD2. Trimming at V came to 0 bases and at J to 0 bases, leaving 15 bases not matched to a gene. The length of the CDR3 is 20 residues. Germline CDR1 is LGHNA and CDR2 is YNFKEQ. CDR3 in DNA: TGTGCCAGCAGCCAAGAGCGGGGTCCTGTGGGTAGCGGGGGCTCCTACGAGCAGTACTTC. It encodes CASSQERGPVGSGGSYEQYF.

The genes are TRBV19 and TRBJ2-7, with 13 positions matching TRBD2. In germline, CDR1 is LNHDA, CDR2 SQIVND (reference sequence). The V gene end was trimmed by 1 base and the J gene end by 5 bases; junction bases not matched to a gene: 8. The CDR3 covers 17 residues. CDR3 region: CASSIAAPGLAGNEQYF. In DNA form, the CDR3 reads TGTGCCAGTAGTATAGCCGCGCCGGGACTAGCGGGGAACGAGCAGTACTTC.

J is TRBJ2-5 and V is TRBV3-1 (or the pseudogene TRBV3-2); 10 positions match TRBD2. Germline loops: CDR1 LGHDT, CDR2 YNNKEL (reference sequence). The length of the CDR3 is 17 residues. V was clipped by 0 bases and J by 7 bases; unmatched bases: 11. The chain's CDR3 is CASSQDYLGIAGGTQYF. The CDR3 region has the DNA TGTGCCAGCAGCCAAGATTATCTCGGGATAGCGGGGGGGACCCAGTACTTC.

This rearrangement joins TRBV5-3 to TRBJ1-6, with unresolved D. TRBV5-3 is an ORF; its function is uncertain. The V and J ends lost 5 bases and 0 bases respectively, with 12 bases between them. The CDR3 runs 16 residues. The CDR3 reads CARRCDRSSYNSPLHF. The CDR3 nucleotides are TGTGCCAGAAGGTGCGACCGGAGCTCCTATAATTCACCCCTCCACTTT.

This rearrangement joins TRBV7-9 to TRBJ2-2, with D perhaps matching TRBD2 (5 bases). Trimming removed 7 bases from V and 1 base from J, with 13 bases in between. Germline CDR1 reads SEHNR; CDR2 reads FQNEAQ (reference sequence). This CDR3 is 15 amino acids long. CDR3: CASTLLGGNTGELFF. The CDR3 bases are TGTGCCAGCACACTACTAGGTGGGAACACCGGGGAGCTGTTTTTT.

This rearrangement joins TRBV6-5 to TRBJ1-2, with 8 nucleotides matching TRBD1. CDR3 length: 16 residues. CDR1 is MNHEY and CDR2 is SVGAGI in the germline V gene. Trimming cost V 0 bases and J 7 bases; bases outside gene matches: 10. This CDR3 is CASSYSIPGRGPGYTF. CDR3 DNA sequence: TGTGCCAGCAGTTACTCGATTCCGGGCAGGGGGCCTGGCTACACCTTC.